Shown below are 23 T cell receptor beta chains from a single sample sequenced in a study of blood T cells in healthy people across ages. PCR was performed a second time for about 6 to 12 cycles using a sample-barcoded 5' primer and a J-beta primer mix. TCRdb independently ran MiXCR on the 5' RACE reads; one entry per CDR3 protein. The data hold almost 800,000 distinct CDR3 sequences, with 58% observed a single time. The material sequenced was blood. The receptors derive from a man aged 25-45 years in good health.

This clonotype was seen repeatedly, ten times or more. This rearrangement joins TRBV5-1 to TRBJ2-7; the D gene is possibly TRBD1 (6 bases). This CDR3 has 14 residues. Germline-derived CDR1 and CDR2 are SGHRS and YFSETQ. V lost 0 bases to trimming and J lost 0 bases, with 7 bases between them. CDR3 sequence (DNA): TGCGCCAGCAGCTTGGGGACAGTCTCCTACGAGCAGTACTTC. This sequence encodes CASSLGTVSYEQYF.

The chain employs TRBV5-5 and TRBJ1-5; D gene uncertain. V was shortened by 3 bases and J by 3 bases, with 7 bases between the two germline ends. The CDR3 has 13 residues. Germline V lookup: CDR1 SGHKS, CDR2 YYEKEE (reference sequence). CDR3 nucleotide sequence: TGTGCCAGCAGCTGGACGGTCAATCAGCCCCAGCATTTT. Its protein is CASSWTVNQPQHF.

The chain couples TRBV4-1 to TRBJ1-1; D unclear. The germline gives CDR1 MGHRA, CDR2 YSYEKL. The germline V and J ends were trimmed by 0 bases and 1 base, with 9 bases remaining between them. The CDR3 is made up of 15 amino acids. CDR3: CASSQDRYANTEAFF. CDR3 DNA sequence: TGCGCCAGCAGCCAAGATCGTTACGCGAACACTGAAGCTTTCTTT.

CDR3 nucleotide sequence: TGTGCCAGCAGTGAACCGGGACAGGGTCGCATCGAGCAGTACTTC. Amino acid sequence: CASSEPGQGRIEQYF. The rearrangement joins TRBV25-1 to TRBJ2-7; 9 bases agree with TRBD1. This CDR3 is built from 15 residues. CDR1 is MGHDK, CDR2 SYGVNS, per germline. Trimming took 2 bases from V and 6 from J; bases not matched to a gene: 8.

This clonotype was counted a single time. CDR3 in amino acids: CSARDLNRLENEQYF. For the CDR3, the DNA is TGCAGTGCTAGAGATTTGAATCGGTTAGAGAACGAGCAGTACTTC. V is TRBV20-1 and J is TRBJ2-5; D not certain. The end of the DNA is better explained by TRBJ2-7, so the J call may be wrong. The CDR3 has 15 residues. CDR1 and CDR2 (germline): DFQATT, SNEGSKA (reference sequence).

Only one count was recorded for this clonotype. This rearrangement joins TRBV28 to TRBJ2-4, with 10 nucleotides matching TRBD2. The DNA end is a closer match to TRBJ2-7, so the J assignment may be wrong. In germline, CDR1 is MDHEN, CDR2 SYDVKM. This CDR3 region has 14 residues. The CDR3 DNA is TGTGCCAGCAGTTCTAGCGGGAGTAGCAACGAGCAGTACTTC. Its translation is CASSSSGSSNEQYF.

Here the CDR3 reads CSARTPGTYEQYF. Written as DNA, the CDR3 is TGCAGTGCTAGAACCCCGGGGACCTACGAGCAGTACTTC. V gene TRBV20-1 combines with J gene TRBJ2-7, with D possibly TRBD2 on 5 matching bases. This CDR3 region has 13 residues. Germline V gene sequence: CDR1 DFQATT, CDR2 SNEGSKA (reference sequence). The V end lost 2 bases, the J end lost 2 bases, and 10 bases lay between the germline ends.

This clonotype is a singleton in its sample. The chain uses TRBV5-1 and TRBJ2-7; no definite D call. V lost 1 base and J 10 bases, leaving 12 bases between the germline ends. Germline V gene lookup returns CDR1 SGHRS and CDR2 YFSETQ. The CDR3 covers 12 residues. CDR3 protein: CASSLIVGVQYF. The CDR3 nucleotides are TGCGCCAGCAGCTTGATTGTTGGGGTCCAGTACTTC.

CDR3 residues: CASSFGRATYNEQFF. CDR3 nucleotide sequence: TGCGCCAGCAGCTTTGGGAGGGCGACCTACAATGAGCAGTTCTTC. J is TRBJ2-1 and V is TRBV5-1; TRBD2 matches 7 bases. From germline, CDR1 is SGHRS and CDR2 YFSETQ. This CDR3 is built from 15 residues. V trimming: 2 bases; J trimming: 2 bases; junction bases outside the gene matches: 4.

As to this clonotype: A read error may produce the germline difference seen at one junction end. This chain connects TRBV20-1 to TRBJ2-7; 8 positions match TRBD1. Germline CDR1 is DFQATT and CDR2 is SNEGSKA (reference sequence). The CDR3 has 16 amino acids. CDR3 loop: CSARGPGQGMSYEEYF. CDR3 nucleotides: TGCAGTGCTAGGGGGCCTGGACAGGGAATGTCGTACGAGGAGTACTTC.

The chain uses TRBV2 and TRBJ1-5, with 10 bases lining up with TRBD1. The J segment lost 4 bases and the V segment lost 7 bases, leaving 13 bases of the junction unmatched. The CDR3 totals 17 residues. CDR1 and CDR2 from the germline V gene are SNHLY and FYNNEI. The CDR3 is CASTEVHPGQGNQPQHF. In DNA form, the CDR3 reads TGTGCCAGCACCGAGGTGCATCCGGGACAGGGGAATCAGCCCCAGCATTTT.

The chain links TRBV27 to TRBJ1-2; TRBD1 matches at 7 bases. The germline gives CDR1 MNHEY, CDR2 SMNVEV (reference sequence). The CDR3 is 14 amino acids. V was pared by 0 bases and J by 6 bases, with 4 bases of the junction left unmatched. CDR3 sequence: CASSLSGTGDGYTF. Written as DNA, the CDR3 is TGTGCCAGCAGTTTATCGGGCACAGGGGATGGCTACACCTTC.

CDR3 sequence reads: CSGWDSAGYTF. The CDR3 coding sequence is TGCAGCGGCTGGGACAGCGCTGGCTACACCTTC. The V call is TRBV29-1, the J call TRBJ1-2; 7 bases are shared with TRBD1. The CDR3 extends over 11 amino acids. With V trimmed by 7 bases and J by 7 bases, 6 bases remained unmatched. Germline V lookup: CDR1 SQVTM, CDR2 ANQGSEA.

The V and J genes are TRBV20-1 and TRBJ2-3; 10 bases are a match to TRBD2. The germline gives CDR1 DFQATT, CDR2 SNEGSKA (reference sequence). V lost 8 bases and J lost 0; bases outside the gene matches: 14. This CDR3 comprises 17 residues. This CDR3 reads CSSSGGAKIYSTDTQYF. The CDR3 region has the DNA TGCAGTTCCAGCGGGGGGGCCAAGATCTATAGCACAGATACGCAGTATTTT.

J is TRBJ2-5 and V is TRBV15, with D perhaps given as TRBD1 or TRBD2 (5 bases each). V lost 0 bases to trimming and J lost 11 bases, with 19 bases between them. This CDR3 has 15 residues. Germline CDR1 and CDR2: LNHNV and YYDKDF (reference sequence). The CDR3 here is CATSRDLGDVGEQYF. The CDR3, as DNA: TGTGCCACCAGCAGAGATCTTGGGGACGTTGGAGAGCAGTACTTC.

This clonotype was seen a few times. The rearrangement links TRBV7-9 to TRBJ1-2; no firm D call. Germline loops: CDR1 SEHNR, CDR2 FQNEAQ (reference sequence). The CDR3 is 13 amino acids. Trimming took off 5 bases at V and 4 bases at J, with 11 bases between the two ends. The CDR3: CASSPPSSYGYTF. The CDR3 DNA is TGTGCCAGCAGCCCCCCTAGTAGCTATGGCTACACCTTC.

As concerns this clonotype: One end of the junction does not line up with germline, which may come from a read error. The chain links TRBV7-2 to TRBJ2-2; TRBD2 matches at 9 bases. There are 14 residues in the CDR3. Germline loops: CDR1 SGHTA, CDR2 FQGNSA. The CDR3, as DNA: TGTGCCAGCAGAAGCGGGAGGAACGCCGGGGAGCTGTTTTTT. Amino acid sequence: CASRSGRNAGELFF.

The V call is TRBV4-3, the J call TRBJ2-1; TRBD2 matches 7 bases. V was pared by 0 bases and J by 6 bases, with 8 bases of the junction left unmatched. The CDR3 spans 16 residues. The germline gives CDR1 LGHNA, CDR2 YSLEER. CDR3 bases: TGCGCCAGCAGCCAAGAACCTAGCGGCAGATCCAATGAGCAGTTCTTC. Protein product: CASSQEPSGRSNEQFF.

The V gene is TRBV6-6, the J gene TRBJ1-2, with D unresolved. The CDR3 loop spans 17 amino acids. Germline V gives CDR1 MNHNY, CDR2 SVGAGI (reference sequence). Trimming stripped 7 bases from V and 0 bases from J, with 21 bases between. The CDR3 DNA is TGTGCCAGCAACGAACCCCCTTTTATCGGGGCTAACTATGGCTACACCTTC. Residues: CASNEPPFIGANYGYTF.

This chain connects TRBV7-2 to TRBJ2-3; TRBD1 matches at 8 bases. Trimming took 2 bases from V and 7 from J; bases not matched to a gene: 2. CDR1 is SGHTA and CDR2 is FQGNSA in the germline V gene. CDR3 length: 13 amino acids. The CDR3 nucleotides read TGTGCCAGCAGCTTACAGGGGGCGCATACGCAGTATTTT. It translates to CASSLQGAHTQYF.

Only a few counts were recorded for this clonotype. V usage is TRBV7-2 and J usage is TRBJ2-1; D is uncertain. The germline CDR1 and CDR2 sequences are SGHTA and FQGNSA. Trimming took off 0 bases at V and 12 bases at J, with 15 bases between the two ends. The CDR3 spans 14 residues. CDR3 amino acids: CASSLASHAKGQFF. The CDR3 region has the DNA TGTGCCAGCAGCTTAGCATCCCACGCCAAGGGGCAGTTCTTC.

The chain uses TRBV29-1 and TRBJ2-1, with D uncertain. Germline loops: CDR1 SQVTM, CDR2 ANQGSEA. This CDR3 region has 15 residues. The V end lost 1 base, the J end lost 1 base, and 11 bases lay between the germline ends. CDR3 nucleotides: TGCAGCGTTGAAGGAGTCCTAGATTCCTACAATGAGCAGTTCTTC. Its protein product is CSVEGVLDSYNEQFF.

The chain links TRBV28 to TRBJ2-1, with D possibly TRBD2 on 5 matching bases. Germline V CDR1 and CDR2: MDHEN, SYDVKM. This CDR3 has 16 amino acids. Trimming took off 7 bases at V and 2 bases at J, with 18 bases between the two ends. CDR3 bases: TGTGCCAGCACCCTGGGAAGGACTCCGCCCTACAATGAGCAGTTCTTC. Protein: CASTLGRTPPYNEQFF.